This T cell receptor beta chain was obtained from a study of blood T cell repertoires in COVID-19. Generated by immunoSEQ multiplex PCR, the TCRdb table keeps only in-frame clones and is missing some. The sample shows around 300,000 clones, nearly 90% of them seen only once. V lost 0 bases and J lost 4; bases outside the gene matches: 3. This CDR3 is 16 amino acids long. Germline V gene sequence: CDR1 MNHEY, CDR2 SVGAGI. The sequenced sample was peripheral blood. The J gene is TRBJ2-1, the V gene TRBV6-5, with TRBD1 identical over 10 bases. The TCR originated in a woman between 40 and 55 years old with COVID-19, enrolled during active disease. The chain's CDR3 is CASSYSRQGAYNEQFF. CDR3 bases: TGTGCCAGCAGTTACTCCAGACAGGGGGCTTACAATGAGCAGTTCTTC.